These 14 T cell receptor beta chains came from one sample sequenced in a study of T cell repertoires in cytomegalovirus infection. MiXCR, run by TCRdb on the reads, gives a single entry per CDR3 protein. The sample comprises 550,000 to 850,000 distinct CDR3 sequences, 33% of which are singletons, and around a sixth rests with the top ten. These receptors' targets are unknown. Sequencing was performed on cultured PBMCs, taken from culture after CMV antigen stimulation. These receptor sequences come from a human donor in good health (CMV status not recorded). Some clones in this sample may be carry-over from other donors' samples.

This clonotype turned up a few times. The chain combines TRBV7-2 with TRBJ1-5; D not certain. V was pared by 6 bases and J by 1 base, with 16 bases between. Germline values: CDR1 SGHTA, CDR2 FQGNSA. The length of the CDR3 is 16 residues. Written as DNA, the CDR3 is TGTGCCAGCAGTCTAGGTTCCGGTCAGAGCAATCAGCCCCAGCATTTT. Protein sequence: CASSLGSGQSNQPQHF.

The chain recombines TRBV6-1 with TRBJ1-1; unclear D gene. Trimming shortened V by 4 bases and J by 6 bases, and 12 bases separated the two germline ends. The CDR3 sequence is 13 residues long. The V gene's germline CDR1 is MNHNS and CDR2 SASEGT. The CDR3 region is CASSARRESEAFF. The CDR3 DNA reads TGTGCCAGCAGTGCACGTAGGGAGTCTGAAGCTTTCTTT.

This clonotype was detected a few times. An end of the junction does not agree with germline; a read error may underlie this. The V and J genes are TRBV7-2 and TRBJ2-6; possible D gene TRBD2, 5 bases. In germline, CDR1 is SGHTA, CDR2 FQGNSA. The CDR3 consists of 16 residues. The CDR3 region is CASSLAPPHGANVLTF. In DNA, the CDR3 is TGTGCCAGCAGCCTAGCCCCCCCCCACGGGGCCAACGTCCTGACTTTC.

In its sample, this clonotype was seen many times. CDR3 DNA: TGTGCCAGCAGTTTAACATCGGTGGGGGTGGGATGGAACGATGAGCAGTTCTTC. Translated: CASSLTSVGVGWNDEQFF. V and J are TRBV12-3 or TRBV12-4 and TRBJ2-1; D may be TRBD1 or TRBD2 (5 bases each). The CDR3 is made up of 18 amino acids. The ends were cut back, 2 bases at V and 8 bases at J, with 25 bases in the middle.

The chain recombines TRBV6-2 or TRBV6-3 with TRBJ1-1; 10 positions match TRBD1. Germline CDR1 reads MNHEY; CDR2 reads SVGEGT. The CDR3 totals 14 residues. After removal of 8 bases from V and 5 bases from J, the junction contained 8 bases not matched to a gene. The CDR3 DNA reads TGTGCCAGCGGACGACAGGGGGCCGGAACTGAAGCTTTCTTT. Encoded protein: CASGRQGAGTEAFF.

This clonotype was seen a handful of times. V gene TRBV7-2 combines with J gene TRBJ1-2; D unclear. There are 15 residues in the CDR3. Trimming pared 2 bases from V and 5 bases from J, leaving 15 bases between. The germline gives CDR1 SGHTA, CDR2 FQGNSA. CDR3 sequence (DNA): TGTGCCAGCAGCTTAATGAGGGTAGTTAGATATGGCTACACCTTC. It yields the protein CASSLMRVVRYGYTF.

This clonotype was observed a handful of times. The gene calls are TRBV18 and TRBJ2-1; D is perhaps TRBD2 (6 bases). V lost 3 bases and J lost 5, with 17 bases in between. The CDR3 totals 16 residues. Germline V lookup: CDR1 KGHSH, CDR2 LQKENI. The chain's CDR3 is CASSPGMTRAHNEQFF. The CDR3 DNA is TGTGCCAGCTCACCGGGGATGACTAGAGCCCACAATGAGCAGTTCTTC.

V gene TRBV7-2 combines with J gene TRBJ2-1; D perhaps matches TRBD1 (6 bases). The CDR3 contains 15 residues. Trimming left V 0 bases short and J 2 bases short, with 8 bases between. The germline V gene has CDR1 SGHTA and CDR2 FQGNSA. CDR3 residues: CASSLAGAPYNEQFF. For the CDR3, the DNA is TGTGCCAGCAGCTTAGCGGGGGCCCCCTACAATGAGCAGTTCTTC.

This clonotype was counted between two and nine times. J is TRBJ1-4 and V is TRBV7-4; 10 nucleotides line up with TRBD1. Germline CDR1 reads SGHVT; CDR2 reads SQSDAQ. Trimming at V came to 3 bases and at J to 8 bases, leaving 9 bases not matched to a gene. CDR3 size: 16 residues. As DNA, the CDR3 is TGTGCCAGCAGCTTGTACCCGGGACAGGGGATCGAAAAACTGTTTTTT. As protein: CASSLYPGQGIEKLFF.

The CDR3 region has the DNA TGCAGTGCCCCCGGGGGTCACACAGATACGCAGTATTTT. This sequence encodes CSAPGGHTDTQYF. The chain couples TRBV20-1 to TRBJ2-3; weak D call: TRBD2 (6 bases). Looked up from germline, CDR1 is DFQATT and CDR2 is SNEGSKA (reference sequence). This CDR3 has 13 residues. Trimming pared 6 bases from V and 2 bases from J, leaving 12 bases between.

This sequence joins TRBV20-1 and TRBJ2-1; 9 positions match TRBD2. The germline CDR1 and CDR2 sequences are DFQATT and SNEGSKA (reference sequence). The CDR3 spans 15 residues. V lost 8 bases and J lost 1; bases outside the gene matches: 9. In nucleotides, the CDR3 is TGCAGTTCACGGGAAGCGGGAGGATCCTACAATGAGCAGTTCTTC. It is translated as CSSREAGGSYNEQFF.

This rearrangement joins TRBV5-1 to TRBJ2-3, with 8 bases fitting TRBD1. After removal of 2 bases from V and 6 bases from J, the junction contained 11 bases not matched to a gene. Germline values: CDR1 SGHRS, CDR2 YFSETQ. This CDR3 comprises 16 residues. In DNA, the CDR3 is TGCGCCAGCAGCTTCGGACAGGGCCTAGGTAGGGATACGCAGTATTTT. This gives the protein CASSFGQGLGRDTQYF.

The chain combines TRBV4-1 with TRBJ1-2; D not resolved. Deletions cut 0 bases from V and 5 bases from J, with 13 bases between. This CDR3 is 15 amino acids long. The germline CDR1 and CDR2 sequences are MGHRA and YSYEKL. CDR3 residues: CASSQDLANLYGYTF. The CDR3 DNA is TGCGCCAGCAGCCAAGATTTGGCTAACTTATATGGCTACACCTTC.

This clonotype has only a few counts. The rearrangement uses TRBV11-2 and TRBJ1-4, with D maybe TRBD1 (6 bases). Deletions cut 5 bases from V and 5 bases from J, with 15 bases between. From germline, CDR1 is SGHAT and CDR2 FQNNGV. The CDR3 runs to 15 residues. CDR3 loop: CASSQLDSRNEKLFF. The DNA for the CDR3 is TGTGCCAGCAGCCAGCTGGACAGCCGAAATGAAAAACTGTTTTTT.